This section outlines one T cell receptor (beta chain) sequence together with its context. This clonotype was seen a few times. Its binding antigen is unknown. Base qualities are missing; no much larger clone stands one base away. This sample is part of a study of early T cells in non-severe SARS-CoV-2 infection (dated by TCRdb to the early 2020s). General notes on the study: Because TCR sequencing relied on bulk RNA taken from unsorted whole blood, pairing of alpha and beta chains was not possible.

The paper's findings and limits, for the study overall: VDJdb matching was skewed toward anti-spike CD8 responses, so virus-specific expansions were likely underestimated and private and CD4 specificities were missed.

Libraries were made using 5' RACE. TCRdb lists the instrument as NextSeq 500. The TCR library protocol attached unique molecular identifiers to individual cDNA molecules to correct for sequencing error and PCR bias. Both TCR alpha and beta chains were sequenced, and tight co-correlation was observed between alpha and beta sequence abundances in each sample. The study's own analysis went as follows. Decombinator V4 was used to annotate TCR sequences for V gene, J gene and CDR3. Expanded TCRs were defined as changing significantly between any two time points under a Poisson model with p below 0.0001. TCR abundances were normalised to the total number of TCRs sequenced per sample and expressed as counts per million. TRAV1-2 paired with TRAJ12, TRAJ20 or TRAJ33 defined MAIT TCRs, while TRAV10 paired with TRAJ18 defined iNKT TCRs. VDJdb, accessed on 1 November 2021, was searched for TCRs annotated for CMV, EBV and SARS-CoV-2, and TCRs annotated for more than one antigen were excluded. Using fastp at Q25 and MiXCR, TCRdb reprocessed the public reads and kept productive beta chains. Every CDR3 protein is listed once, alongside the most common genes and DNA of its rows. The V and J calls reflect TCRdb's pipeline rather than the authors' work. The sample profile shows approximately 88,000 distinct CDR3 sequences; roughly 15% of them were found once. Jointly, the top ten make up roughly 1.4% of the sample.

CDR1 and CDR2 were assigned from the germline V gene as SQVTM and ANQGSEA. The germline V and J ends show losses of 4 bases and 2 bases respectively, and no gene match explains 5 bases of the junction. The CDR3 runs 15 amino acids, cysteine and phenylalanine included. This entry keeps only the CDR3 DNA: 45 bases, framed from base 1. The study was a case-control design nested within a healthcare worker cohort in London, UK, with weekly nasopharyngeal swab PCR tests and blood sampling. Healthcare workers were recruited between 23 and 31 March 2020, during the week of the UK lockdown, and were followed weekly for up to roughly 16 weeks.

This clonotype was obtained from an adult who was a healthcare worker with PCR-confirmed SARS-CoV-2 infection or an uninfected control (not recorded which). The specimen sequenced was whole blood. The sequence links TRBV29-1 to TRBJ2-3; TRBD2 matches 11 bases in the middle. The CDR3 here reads CSVAGTSGNTDTQYF. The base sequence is TGCAGCGTTGCCGGGACTAGCGGCAACACAGATACGCAGTATTTT.